A single sample gave rise to the 13 T cell receptor beta chains below, sequenced in a study of vaccination effects on CD4 cells after COVID-19. The repertoire was sequenced with immunoSEQ multiplex PCR; TCRdb's copy has only in-frame clones and lacks some. The table has about 28,000 clones, around four fifths seen once; the top ten hold approximately 10%. Sequencing in the ViraFEST assay came after antigen-specific CD4+ T cells had been expanded with viral peptide pools, which were used to stimulate PBMC. Following an approximately eleven-day culture, CD4+ T cells were purified. Participants completed two doses of the BNT162b2 or mRNA-1273 vaccine. No cognate antigen is known for these TCRs. Sequencing used CD4+ T cells from PBMCs cultured with HCoV-NL63 spike peptides, obtained after COVID-19 vaccination. These receptors all stem from a human donor who received a COVID-19 vaccine.

This rearrangement joins TRBV7-9 to TRBJ2-1; 13 bases match TRBD2. Germline V gene lookup returns CDR1 SEHNR and CDR2 FQNEAQ (reference sequence). The CDR3 contains 16 residues. Trimming removed 1 base from V and 7 bases from J; junction bases left unmatched: 4. The CDR3 loop reads CASSLGTSGRVNEQFF. In DNA, the CDR3 is TGTGCCAGCAGCTTAGGTACTAGCGGGAGGGTGAATGAGCAGTTCTTC.

V is TRBV19 and J is TRBJ2-5; the D gene is possibly TRBD2 (5 bases). From germline, CDR1 is LNHDA and CDR2 SQIVND (reference sequence). The V and J ends lost 8 bases and 5 bases respectively, with 18 bases between them. CDR3 length: 14 residues. The CDR3 DNA sequence: TGTGCCAGTGGTTCTTTAGGGAGTGATGAGACCCAGTACTTC. This encodes CASGSLGSDETQYF.

The chain recombines TRBV9 with TRBJ2-1; 8 positions agree with TRBD2. The junction had 8 bases not matched to a gene; V was cut back by 0 bases and J by 9 bases. Looked up from germline, CDR1 is SGDLS and CDR2 is YYNGEE. The CDR3 runs 15 residues. The CDR3: CASSVASGSLGEQFF. CDR3 bases: TGTGCCAGCAGCGTAGCCAGCGGGAGTTTGGGTGAGCAGTTCTTC.

This chain joins TRBV5-1 and TRBJ2-1; 10 nucleotides align to TRBD2. The CDR3 is 17 residues long. Germline trimming cut 0 bases from V and 1 base from J; bases unmatched to any gene: 4. From germline, CDR1 is SGHRS and CDR2 YFSETQ. The CDR3 here is CASSLAPSGSSYNEQFF. The CDR3 DNA sequence: TGCGCCAGCAGCTTGGCCCCTAGCGGGAGTTCCTACAATGAGCAGTTCTTC.

The CDR3 spells CAWRSGRLYSPLHF. CDR3 DNA: TGTGCCTGGAGATCTGGGCGGTTATATTCACCCCTCCACTTT. The rearrangement links TRBV30 to TRBJ1-6; no definite D call. V was clipped by 3 bases and J by 8 bases, with 14 bases between them. The CDR3 totals 14 residues. Per germline, CDR1 GTSNPN and CDR2 SVGIG (reference sequence).

The rearrangement links TRBV30 to TRBJ1-3; D is uncertain. Germline V gives CDR1 GTSNPN, CDR2 SVGIG (reference sequence). Trimming took off 2 bases at V and 0 bases at J, with 5 bases between the two ends. There are 13 residues in the CDR3. For the CDR3, the DNA is TGTGCCTGGAGTTTCTTCTCTGGAAACACCATATATTTT. It is translated as CAWSFFSGNTIYF.

This clone appeared a few times. This chain joins TRBV5-4 and TRBJ2-2; unclear D gene. Germline-derived CDR1 and CDR2 are SGHNT and YYREEE (reference sequence). Trimming cost V 0 bases and J 3 bases, with 12 bases left between them. There are 16 residues in the CDR3. The CDR3 DNA follows: TGTGCCAGCAGCTTGGTCGCCCAGACGTACACCGGGGAGCTGTTTTTT. Translated: CASSLVAQTYTGELFF.

The gene calls are TRBV29-1 and TRBJ1-2; the D gene is possibly TRBD1 (5 bases). Germline values: CDR1 SQVTM, CDR2 ANQGSEA. V was shortened by 6 bases and J by 2 bases, with 19 bases between the two germline ends. This CDR3 comprises 15 residues. CDR3 residues: CSVERDQGLNYGYTF. CDR3 DNA: TGCAGCGTAGAAAGGGATCAGGGTCTGAACTATGGCTACACCTTC.

There are a few counts of this clone. V gene TRBV19 combines with J gene TRBJ2-6, with D possibly TRBD1 on 5 matching bases. V lost 7 bases to trimming and J lost 0 bases, with 10 bases between them. CDR1 LNHDA and CDR2 SQIVND come from the germline V gene (reference sequence). This CDR3 spans 15 amino acids. CDR3 region: CASKQDHSGANVLTF. The CDR3 DNA reads TGTGCCAGTAAACAGGACCACTCTGGGGCCAACGTCCTGACTTTC.

The V gene is TRBV5-1, the J gene TRBJ2-7; D perhaps matches TRBD1 (5 bases). Per germline, CDR1 SGHRS and CDR2 YFSETQ. V shed 4 bases and J shed 0 bases, with 26 bases lying between them. CDR3 length equals 19 residues. CDR3: CASSPNYRNLGVDSYEQYF. CDR3 nucleotides: TGCGCCAGCAGCCCTAATTACCGAAATTTAGGGGTTGACTCCTACGAGCAGTACTTC.

The rearrangement uses TRBV3-1 (or the pseudogene TRBV3-2) and TRBJ2-2; D is possibly TRBD2 (6 bases). The V gene lost 4 bases and the J gene lost 6 bases, with 18 bases spanning the gap. This CDR3 contains 16 residues. Germline V gene sequence: CDR1 LGHDT, CDR2 YNNKEL (reference sequence). The CDR3 DNA reads TGTGCCAGCAGCCTACCGAGACTAGGGTTCCCCGGGGAGCTGTTTTTT. Translation: CASSLPRLGFPGELFF.

J is TRBJ1-6 and V is TRBV19, with D possibly TRBD1 on 6 matching bases. The CDR3 extends over 14 amino acids. V was clipped by 7 bases and J by 7 bases, with 14 bases between them. Looked up from germline, CDR1 is LNHDA and CDR2 is SQIVND (reference sequence). CDR3 in amino acids: CASTWGPKNSPLHF. The CDR3 DNA reads TGTGCCAGTACGTGGGGGCCAAAGAATTCACCCCTCCACTTT.

This clone qualifies as large. J is TRBJ1-2 and V is TRBV6-5; no clear D. The V end lost 2 bases, the J end lost 4 bases, and 11 bases lay between the germline ends. This CDR3 contains 14 residues. Germline V gives CDR1 MNHEY, CDR2 SVGAGI. DNA for the CDR3: TGTGCCAGCAGTTACCGGGAGGGTGGCTATGGCTACACCTTC. It yields the protein CASSYREGGYGYTF.